A selection of T cell receptor beta chains follows, all from one sample in a study of Ad26.COV2.S vaccination and SARS-CoV-2 variants. TCRdb's table, derived via immunoSEQ multiplex PCR, lists solely in-frame clones and lacks some. The table has about 370,000 clones, about 85% seen once. Here the sequenced sample was peripheral blood, taken in a trial of Ad26.COV2.S vaccine versus placebo. The origin of the receptors is a person aged 18 to 59 who received the Ad26.COV2.S COVID-19 vaccine or a placebo. CDR3s include the opening cysteine and the closing phenylalanine or tryptophan. Fields, in order: V gene, clone size, D gene, J gene, CDR3 DNA, CDR3 protein. The D gene is left open where the match is weak. Clone size is stated in some rows and not others, as once, few, many or a class when expanded.

V gene: TRBV7-8; clone size: NA; D gene: NA; J gene: TRBJ2-1; CDR3 DNA: TGTGCCAGCAGACTCTCCCGCCTAGCCTCCCCCAAGGATGAGCAGTTCTTC; CDR3 protein: CASRLSRLASPKDEQFF
V gene: TRBV6-6; clone size: NA; D gene: NA; J gene: TRBJ1-2; CDR3 DNA: TGTGCCAGCCAGCCAAATGAGTTTTTCGGCTACACCTTC; CDR3 protein: CASQPNEFFGYTF
V gene: TRBV6-5; clone size: NA; D gene: NA; J gene: TRBJ1-4; CDR3 DNA: TGTGCCAGCAGAAGGGGACATAATGAAAAACTGTTTTTT; CDR3 protein: CASRRGHNEKLFF
V gene: TRBV6-2/TRBV6-3; clone size: NA; D gene: NA; J gene: TRBJ1-5; CDR3 DNA: TGTGCCAGCAGTTACCGGGGGCTAAATCAGCCCCAGCATTTT; CDR3 protein: CASSYRGLNQPQHF
V gene: TRBV7-9; clone size: NA; D gene: NA; J gene: TRBJ1-1; CDR3 DNA: TGTGCCAGCAGCCCTACATCGAACACTGAAGCTTTCTTT; CDR3 protein: CASSPTSNTEAFF
V gene: TRBV2; clone size: few; D gene: TRBD1; J gene: TRBJ1-2; CDR3 DNA: TGTGCCAGCACTAAATCGACAGGGGGTGTCTGGGGCTACACCTTC; CDR3 protein: CASTKSTGGVWGYTF
V gene: TRBV7-8; clone size: NA; D gene: NA; J gene: TRBJ2-1; CDR3 DNA: TGTGCCAGCAAAATAAGGAGGGTAGGACCCTACAATGAGCAGTTCTTC; CDR3 protein: CASKIRRVGPYNEQFF
V gene: TRBV12-3/TRBV12-4; clone size: NA; D gene: TRBD1; J gene: TRBJ1-1; CDR3 DNA: TGTGCCAGCAGTTTACGGACAGGGAAAGCTTTCTTT; CDR3 protein: CASSLRTGKAFF
V gene: TRBV11-2; clone size: NA; D gene: TRBD1; J gene: TRBJ1-6; CDR3 DNA: TGTGCCAGCAGCCCTGGACAGGGGAGATCACCCCTCCACTTT; CDR3 protein: CASSPGQGRSPLHF
V gene: TRBV27; clone size: NA; D gene: TRBD2; J gene: TRBJ2-7; CDR3 DNA: TGTGCCAGCAGACAGATAGCGGGGAGCTCCTACGAGCAGTACTTC; CDR3 protein: CASRQIAGSSYEQYF
V gene: TRBV11-3; clone size: NA; D gene: TRBD1; J gene: TRBJ2-1; CDR3 DNA: TGTGCCAGCAGCTCCCGGACAGGGGATTATACACCCTACAATGAGCAGTTCTTC; CDR3 protein: CASSSRTGDYTPYNEQFF
V gene: TRBV5-1; clone size: NA; D gene: NA; J gene: TRBJ2-3; CDR3 DNA: TGCGCCAGCAGGGGTAGCACAGATACGCAGTATTTT; CDR3 protein: CASRGSTDTQYF
V gene: TRBV19; clone size: few; D gene: NA; J gene: TRBJ1-1; CDR3 DNA: TGTGCCAGTAGGGCCTCAGGGGTGACTGAAGCTTTCTTT; CDR3 protein: CASRASGVTEAFF
V gene: TRBV14; clone size: NA; D gene: NA; J gene: TRBJ2-5; CDR3 DNA: TGTGCCAGCAGCCGACGCGGGGGCCCGAGACGAGAGACCCAGTACTTC; CDR3 protein: CASSRRGGPRRETQYF
V gene: TRBV7-6; clone size: few; D gene: TRBD1; J gene: TRBJ1-2; CDR3 DNA: TGTGCCAGCAGCTTAGAACAGGGGGCAAGAGGCTACACCTTC; CDR3 protein: CASSLEQGARGYTF
V gene: TRBV11-1; clone size: NA; D gene: NA; J gene: TRBJ1-3; CDR3 DNA: TGTGCCAGCAGCTCACAGGGCGCCTCTGGAAACACCATATATTTT; CDR3 protein: CASSSQGASGNTIYF
V gene: TRBV7-2; clone size: NA; D gene: NA; J gene: TRBJ2-7; CDR3 DNA: TGTGCCAGCAGCTTAGAGTCCCGGCAGGGTAGCGACGAGCAGTACTTC; CDR3 protein: CASSLESRQGSDEQYF